These 3 T cell receptor beta chains were all obtained from the same sample, sequenced in a study of T-cell memory formation after mild COVID-19. TCRdb re-analysed the 5' RACE reads in MiXCR, keeping a single row per CDR3 protein. The sample has roughly 320,000 distinct CDR3 sequences, 25% to 30% seen once. The sequenced material came from PBMCs or a T cell subset sorted from them (not recorded which). The receptors derive from an adult woman who had mild COVID-19 (a few samples of this study predate the infection). Cell type and time point are not known.

V is TRBV7-3 and J is TRBJ2-1; weak D call: TRBD1 (6 bases). There are 14 residues in the CDR3. Trimming stripped 2 bases from V and 4 bases from J, with 9 bases between. Germline CDR1 and CDR2: SGHTA and FQGTGA. CDR3 DNA: TGTGCCAGCAGCTTACAGGGGCCGTACAATGAGCAGTTCTTC. Translation gives CASSLQGPYNEQFF.

Only a few counts were recorded for this clonotype. The chain uses TRBV6-5 and TRBJ1-2; 7 bases are shared with TRBD1. Germline V gene sequence: CDR1 MNHEY, CDR2 SVGAGI. Germline trimming cut 5 bases from V and 8 bases from J; bases unmatched to any gene: 17. CDR3 length equals 16 residues. The DNA of the CDR3 is TGTGCCAGCAGTCCTACAGGGGTACGGATGAATAGAGGCTACACCTTC. Its protein is CASSPTGVRMNRGYTF.

This clonotype was counted between two and nine times. V is TRBV7-8 and J is TRBJ1-5, with unresolved D. Trimming left V 4 bases short and J 5 bases short, with 15 bases between. Germline V CDR1 and CDR2: SGHVS, FQNEAQ. The CDR3 covers 15 residues. CDR3 DNA sequence: TGTGCCAGCAGCTCCGGCCCGGGCGCCGATCAGCCCCAGCATTTT. The encoded protein is CASSSGPGADQPQHF.